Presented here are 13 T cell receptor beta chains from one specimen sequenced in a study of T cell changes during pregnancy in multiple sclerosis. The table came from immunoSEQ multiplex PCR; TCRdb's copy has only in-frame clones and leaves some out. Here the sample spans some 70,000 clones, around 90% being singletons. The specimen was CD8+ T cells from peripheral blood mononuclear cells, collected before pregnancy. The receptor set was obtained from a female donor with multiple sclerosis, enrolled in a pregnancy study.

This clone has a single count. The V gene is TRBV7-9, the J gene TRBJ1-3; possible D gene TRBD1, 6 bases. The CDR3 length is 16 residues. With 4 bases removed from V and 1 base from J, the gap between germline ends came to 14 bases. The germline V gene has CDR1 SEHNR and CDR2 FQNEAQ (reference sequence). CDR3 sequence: CASSSIQGPSGNTIYF. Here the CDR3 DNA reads TGTGCCAGCAGCTCAATTCAGGGGCCTTCTGGAAACACCATATATTTT. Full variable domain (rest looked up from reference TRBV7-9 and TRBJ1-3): DTGVSQNPRHKITKRGQNVTFRCDPISEHNRLYWYRQTLGQGPEFLTYFQNEAQLEKSRLLSDRFSAERPKGSFSTLEIQRTEQGDSAMYLCASSSIQGPSGNTIYFGEGSWLTVV.

CDR3 loop: CASSKDRAQTRADTQYF. For the CDR3, the DNA is TGTGCCAGCAGCAAAGACAGGGCTCAAACCAGGGCAGATACGCAGTATTTT. This chain connects TRBV11-1 to TRBJ2-3; TRBD1 matches 7 bases. This CDR3 has 17 residues. V lost 5 bases to trimming and J lost 4 bases; unmatched junction nucleotides: 15. Germline V lookup: CDR1 SGHAT, CDR2 FQDESV (reference sequence).

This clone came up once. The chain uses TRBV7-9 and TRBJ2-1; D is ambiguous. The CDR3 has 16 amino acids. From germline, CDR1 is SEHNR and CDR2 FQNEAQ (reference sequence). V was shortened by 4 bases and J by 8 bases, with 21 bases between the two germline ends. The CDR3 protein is CASSSDLRLVFDEQFF. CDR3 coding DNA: TGTGCCAGCAGCTCCGATCTTAGGCTAGTCTTCGATGAGCAGTTCTTC.

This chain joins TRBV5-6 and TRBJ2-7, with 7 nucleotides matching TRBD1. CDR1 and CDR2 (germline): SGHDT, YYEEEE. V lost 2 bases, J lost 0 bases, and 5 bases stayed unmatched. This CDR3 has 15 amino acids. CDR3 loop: CASSFPTGSSYEQYF. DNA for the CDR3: TGTGCCAGCAGCTTCCCGACAGGGAGCTCCTACGAGCAGTACTTC.

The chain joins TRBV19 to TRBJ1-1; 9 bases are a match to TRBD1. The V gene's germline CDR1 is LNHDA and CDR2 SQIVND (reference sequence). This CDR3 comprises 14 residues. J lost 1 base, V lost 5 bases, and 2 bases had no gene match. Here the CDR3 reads CASSLGQGNTEAFF. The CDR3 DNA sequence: TGTGCCAGTAGTCTGGGACAGGGGAACACTGAAGCTTTCTTT.

The CDR3 DNA reads as TGTGCCAGCAGTGAAGCGACGCGAGGCGGGGAGCTGTTTTTT. Residues: CASSEATRGGELFF. The chain links TRBV2 to TRBJ2-2; D not certain. This CDR3 spans 14 amino acids. Trimming took 0 bases from V and 7 from J, leaving 9 bases between them. From germline, CDR1 is SNHLY and CDR2 FYNNEI.

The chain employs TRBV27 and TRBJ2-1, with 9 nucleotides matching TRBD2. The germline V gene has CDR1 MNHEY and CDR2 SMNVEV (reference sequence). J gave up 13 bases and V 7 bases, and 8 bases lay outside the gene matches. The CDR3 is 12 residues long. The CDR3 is CASMGLAGQQFF. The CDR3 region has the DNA TGTGCCAGCATGGGGCTAGCGGGGCAACAGTTCTTC.

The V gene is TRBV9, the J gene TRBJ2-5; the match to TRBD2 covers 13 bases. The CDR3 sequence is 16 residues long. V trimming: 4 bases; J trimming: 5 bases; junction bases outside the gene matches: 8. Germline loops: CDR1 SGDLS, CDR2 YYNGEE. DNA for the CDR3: TGTGCCAGCAGCACTAGCGGGGGGGTTGCGGGGGAGACCCAGTACTTC. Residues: CASSTSGGVAGETQYF.

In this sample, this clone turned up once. In DNA, the CDR3 is TGTGCCAGCAGCTTTTCGGGGGACCTCTATAATTCACCCCTCCACTTT. Amino acids: CASSFSGDLYNSPLHF. This chain joins TRBV11-2 and TRBJ1-6; weak D call: TRBD1 (5 bases). The CDR3 loop spans 16 amino acids. V shed 3 bases and J shed 3 bases, with 12 bases lying between them. CDR1 and CDR2 (germline): SGHAT, FQNNGV.

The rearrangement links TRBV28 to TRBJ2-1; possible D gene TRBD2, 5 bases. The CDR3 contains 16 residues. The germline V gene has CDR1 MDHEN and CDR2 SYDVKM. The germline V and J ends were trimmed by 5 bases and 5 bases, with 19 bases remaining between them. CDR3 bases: TGTGCCAGCAGTCCCATGGAGGTGGGCCCCCACAATGAGCAGTTCTTC. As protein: CASSPMEVGPHNEQFF.

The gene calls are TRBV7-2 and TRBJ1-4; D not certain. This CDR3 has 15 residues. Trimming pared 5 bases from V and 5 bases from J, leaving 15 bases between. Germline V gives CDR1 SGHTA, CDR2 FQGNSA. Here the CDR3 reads CASSTTLFSNEKLFF. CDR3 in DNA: TGTGCCAGCAGCACAACCCTTTTTTCCAATGAAAAACTGTTTTTT.

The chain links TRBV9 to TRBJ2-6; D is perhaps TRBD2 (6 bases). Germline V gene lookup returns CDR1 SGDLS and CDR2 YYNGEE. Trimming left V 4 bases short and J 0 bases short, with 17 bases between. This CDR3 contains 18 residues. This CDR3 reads CASSTQTDGSSGANVLTF. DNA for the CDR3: TGTGCCAGCAGCACCCAGACAGACGGGAGCTCTGGGGCCAACGTCCTGACTTTC.

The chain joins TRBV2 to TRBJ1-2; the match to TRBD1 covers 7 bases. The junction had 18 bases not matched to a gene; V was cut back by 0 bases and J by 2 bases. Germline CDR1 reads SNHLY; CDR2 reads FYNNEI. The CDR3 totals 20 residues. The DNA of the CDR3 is TGTGCCAGCAGTGAAGCGTATGGATGGGGACAGACAGATACCAACTATGGCTACACCTTC. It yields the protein CASSEAYGWGQTDTNYGYTF. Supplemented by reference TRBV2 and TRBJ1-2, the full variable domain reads EPEVTQTPSHQVTQMGQEVILRCVPISNHLYFYWYRQILGQKVEFLVSFYNNEISEKSEIFDDQFSVERPDGSNFTLKIRSTKLEDSAMYFCASSEAYGWGQTDTNYGYTFGSGTRLTVV.